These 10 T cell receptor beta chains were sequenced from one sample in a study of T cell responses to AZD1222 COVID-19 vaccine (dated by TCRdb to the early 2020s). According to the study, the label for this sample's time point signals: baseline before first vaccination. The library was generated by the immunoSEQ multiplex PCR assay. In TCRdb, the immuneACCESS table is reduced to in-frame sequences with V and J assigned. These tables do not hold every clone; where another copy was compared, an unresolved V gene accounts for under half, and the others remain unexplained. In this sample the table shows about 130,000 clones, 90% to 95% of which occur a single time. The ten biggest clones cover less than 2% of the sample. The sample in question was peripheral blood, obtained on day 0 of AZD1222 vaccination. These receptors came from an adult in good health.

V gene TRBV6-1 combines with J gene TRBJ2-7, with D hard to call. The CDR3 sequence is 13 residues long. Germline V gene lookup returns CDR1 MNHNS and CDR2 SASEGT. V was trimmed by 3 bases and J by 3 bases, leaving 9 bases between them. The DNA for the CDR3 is TGTGCCAGCAGTGAGTGGCAGAACTACGAGCAGTACTTC. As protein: CASSEWQNYEQYF.

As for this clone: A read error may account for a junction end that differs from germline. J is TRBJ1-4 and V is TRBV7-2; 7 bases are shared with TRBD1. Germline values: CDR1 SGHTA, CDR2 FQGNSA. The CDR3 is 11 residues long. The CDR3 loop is CASSLGTDPTW. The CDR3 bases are TGTGCCAGCAGCTTGGGGACAGATCCAACCTGG.

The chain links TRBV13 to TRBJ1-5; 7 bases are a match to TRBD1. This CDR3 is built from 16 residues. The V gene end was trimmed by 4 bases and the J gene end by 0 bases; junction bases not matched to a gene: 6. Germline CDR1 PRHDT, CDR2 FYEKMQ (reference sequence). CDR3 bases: TGTGCCAGCAGCTCCGGGGACAGTTCTAGCAATCAGCCCCAGCATTTT. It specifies CASSSGDSSSNQPQHF. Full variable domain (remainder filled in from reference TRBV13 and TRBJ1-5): AAGVIQSPRHLIKEKRETATLKCYPIPRHDTVYWYQQGPGQDPQFLISFYEKMQSDKGSIPDRFSAQQFSDYHSELNMSSLELGDSALYFCASSSGDSSSNQPQHFGDGTRLSIL.

The CDR3 loop reads CASSLYDGAYEQYF. CDR3 bases: TGTGCCAGCAGCCTCTACGACGGAGCCTACGAGCAGTACTTC. The chain links TRBV9 to TRBJ2-7; D is ambiguous. Trimming removed 4 bases from V and 2 bases from J, with 13 bases in between. Germline CDR1 and CDR2: SGDLS and YYNGEE. The CDR3 has 14 amino acids.

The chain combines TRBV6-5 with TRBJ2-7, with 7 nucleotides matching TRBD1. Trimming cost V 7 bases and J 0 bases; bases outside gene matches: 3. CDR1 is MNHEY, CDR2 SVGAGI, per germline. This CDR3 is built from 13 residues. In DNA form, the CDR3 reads TGTGCCAGCAAGACAGGGCCCTCCTACGAGCAGTACTTC. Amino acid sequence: CASKTGPSYEQYF.

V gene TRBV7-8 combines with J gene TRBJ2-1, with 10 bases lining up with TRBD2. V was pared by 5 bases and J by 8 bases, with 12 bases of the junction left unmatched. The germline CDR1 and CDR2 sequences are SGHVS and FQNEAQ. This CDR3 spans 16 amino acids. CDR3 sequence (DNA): TGTGCCAGCAGCCCCCGGGGGACTAGCGACGGGGATGAGCAGTTCTTC. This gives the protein CASSPRGTSDGDEQFF. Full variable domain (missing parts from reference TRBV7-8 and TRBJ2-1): GAGVSQSPRYKVAKRGQDVALRCDPISGHVSLFWYQQALGQGPEFLTYFQNEAQLDKSGLPSDRFFAERPEGSVSTLKIQRTQQEDSAVYLCASSPRGTSDGDEQFFGPGTRLTVL.

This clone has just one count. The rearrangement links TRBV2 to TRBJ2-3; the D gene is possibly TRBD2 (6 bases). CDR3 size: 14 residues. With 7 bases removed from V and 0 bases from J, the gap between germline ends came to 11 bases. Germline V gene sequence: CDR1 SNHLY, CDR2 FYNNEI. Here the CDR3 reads CASNSGPSTDTQYF. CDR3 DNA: TGTGCCAGCAACAGCGGGCCGAGCACAGATACGCAGTATTTT.

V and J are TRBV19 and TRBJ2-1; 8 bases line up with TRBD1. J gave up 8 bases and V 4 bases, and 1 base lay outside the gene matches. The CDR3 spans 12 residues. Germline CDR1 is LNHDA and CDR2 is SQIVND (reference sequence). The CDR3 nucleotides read TGTGCCAGTAGTAACAGGGGGGATGAGCAGTTCTTC. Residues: CASSNRGDEQFF. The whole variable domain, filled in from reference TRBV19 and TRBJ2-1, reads DGGITQSPKYLFRKEGQNVTLSCEQNLNHDAMYWYRQDPGQGLRLIYYSQIVNDFQKGDIAEGYSVSREKKESFPLTVTSAQKNPTAFYLCASSNRGDEQFFGPGTRLTVL.

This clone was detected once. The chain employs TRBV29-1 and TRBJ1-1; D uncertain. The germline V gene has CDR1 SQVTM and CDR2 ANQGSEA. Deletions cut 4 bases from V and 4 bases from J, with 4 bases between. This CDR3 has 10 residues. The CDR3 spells CSVVLTEAFF. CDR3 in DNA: TGCAGCGTTGTGCTCACTGAAGCTTTCTTT.

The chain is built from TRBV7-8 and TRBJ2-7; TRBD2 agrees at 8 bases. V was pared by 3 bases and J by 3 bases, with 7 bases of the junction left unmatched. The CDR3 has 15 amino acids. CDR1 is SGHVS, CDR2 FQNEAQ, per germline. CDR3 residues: CASSLAGGFFYEQYF. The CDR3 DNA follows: TGTGCCAGCAGCTTGGCGGGGGGATTTTTCTACGAGCAGTACTTC.